This TCR beta chain was captured in a study of control samples from healthy donors and cancer patients. Some clones are missing from TCRdb's copy, which holds only in-frame ones; the method was immunoSEQ multiplex PCR. The data show 70,000 to 100,000 clones, 85% to 90% seen once. Germline-derived CDR1 and CDR2 are SGDLS and YYNGEE. J was trimmed by 0 bases and V by 5 bases; bases with no gene match: 5. The CDR3 is 16 residues long. Sequencing was carried out using blood. This clonotype was obtained from a woman in her fifties or sixties in good health. This chain links TRBV9 with TRBJ2-6; 7 bases agree with TRBD2. CDR3 in amino acids: CASSFGRDSGANVLTF. CDR3 DNA sequence: TGTGCCAGCAGTTTTGGGAGGGACTCTGGGGCCAACGTCCTGACTTTC. The full variable domain, in which reference TRBV9 and TRBJ2-6 provide the parts outside the CDR3, is DSGVTQTPKHLITATGQRVTLRCSPRSGDLSVYWYQQSLDQGLQFLIQYYNGEERAKGNILERFSAQQFPDLHSELNLSSLELGDSALYFCASSFGRDSGANVLTFGAGSRLTVL.